Reported below is one TCR beta chain. What it binds is unknown. The data were obtained in a study of CD8+ T cells in alopecia areata. Study-wide findings and caveats: Sharing of TCRs across patients appeared less clear than in mice, possibly for HLA-related reasons.

Treatment specified: oral pan-JAK inhibitor, 5-10 mg twice daily. The sequencing template was cDNA reverse transcribed from extracted RNA. Repertoires were generated with immunoSEQ multiplex PCR, while TCRdb's copy carries only in-frame clones and drops some. The data contain 150,000 to 200,000 clones, roughly 60% of them seen just once; the ten biggest clones take up 13% to 15%. After removal of 6 bases from V and 8 bases from J, the junction contained 22 bases not matched to a gene. CDR1 is MNHEY, CDR2 SMNVEV, per germline (reference sequence). The CDR3 sequence is 18 residues long. The sequence came from a human donor with alopecia areata. The input for sequencing was CD4+ T cells sorted from blood, taken at week 24, from a patient treated with tofacitinib. The chain recombines TRBV27 with TRBJ2-4, with 7 bases aligning to TRBD2. CDR3 nucleotides: TGTGCCAGCAGCCAAGATGGGGGAGGGCTGCACCGTTTTGACATTCAGTACTTC. Its protein is CASSQDGGGLHRFDIQYF.